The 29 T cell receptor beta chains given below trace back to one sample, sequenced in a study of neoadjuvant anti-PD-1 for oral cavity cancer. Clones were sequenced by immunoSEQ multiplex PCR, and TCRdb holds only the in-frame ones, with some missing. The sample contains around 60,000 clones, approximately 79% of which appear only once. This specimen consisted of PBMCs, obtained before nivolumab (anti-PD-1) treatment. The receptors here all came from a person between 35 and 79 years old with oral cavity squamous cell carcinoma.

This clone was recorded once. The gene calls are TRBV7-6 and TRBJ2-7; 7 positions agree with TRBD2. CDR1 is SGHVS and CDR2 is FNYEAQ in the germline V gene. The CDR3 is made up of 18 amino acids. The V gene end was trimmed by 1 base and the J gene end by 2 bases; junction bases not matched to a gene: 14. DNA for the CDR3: TGTGCCAGCAGCTTAGGGTCAGCCGCTAGCGGCCACCCCTACGAGCAGTACTTC. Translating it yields CASSLGSAASGHPYEQYF.

The CDR3 loop is CAWSQGRETQYF. The CDR3 DNA reads TGTGCCTGGAGTCAGGGTCGGGAGACCCAGTACTTC. The rearrangement joins TRBV30 to TRBJ2-5, with TRBD1 as a possible D gene (5 bases). Trimming left V 2 bases short and J 5 bases short, with 9 bases between. The CDR3 sequence is 12 residues long. Germline CDR1 reads GTSNPN; CDR2 reads SVGIG (reference sequence).

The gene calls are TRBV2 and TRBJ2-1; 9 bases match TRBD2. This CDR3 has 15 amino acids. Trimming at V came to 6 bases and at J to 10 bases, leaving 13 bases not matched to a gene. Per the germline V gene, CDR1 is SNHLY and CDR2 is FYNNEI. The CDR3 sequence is CASRAGSGGSREQFF. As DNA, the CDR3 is TGTGCCAGCAGAGCTGGGAGCGGGGGGTCGAGGGAGCAGTTCTTC.

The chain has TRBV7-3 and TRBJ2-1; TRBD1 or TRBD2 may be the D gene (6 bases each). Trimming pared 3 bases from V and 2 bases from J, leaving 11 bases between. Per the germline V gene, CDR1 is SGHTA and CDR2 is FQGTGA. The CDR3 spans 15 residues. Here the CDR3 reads CASSFGGGTYNEQFF. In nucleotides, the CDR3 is TGTGCCAGCAGCTTCGGAGGGGGTACCTACAATGAGCAGTTCTTC.

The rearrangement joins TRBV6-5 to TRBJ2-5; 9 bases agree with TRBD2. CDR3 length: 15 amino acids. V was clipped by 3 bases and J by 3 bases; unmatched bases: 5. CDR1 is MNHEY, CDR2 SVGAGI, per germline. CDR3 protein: CASSYRASGKETQYF. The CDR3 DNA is TGTGCCAGCAGTTATAGGGCTAGCGGGAAAGAGACCCAGTACTTC.

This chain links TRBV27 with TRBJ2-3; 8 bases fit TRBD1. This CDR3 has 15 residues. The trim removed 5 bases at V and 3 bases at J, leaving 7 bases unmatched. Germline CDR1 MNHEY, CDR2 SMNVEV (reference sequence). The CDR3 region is CASSRWTGKTDTQYF. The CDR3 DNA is TGTGCCAGCAGTCGCTGGACAGGGAAAACAGATACGCAGTATTTT.

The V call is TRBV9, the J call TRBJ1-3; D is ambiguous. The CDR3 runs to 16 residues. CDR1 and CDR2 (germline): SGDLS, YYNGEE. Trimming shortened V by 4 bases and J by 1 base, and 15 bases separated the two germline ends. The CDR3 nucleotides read TGTGCCAGCAGCACACACCCTGGGGTGTCTGGAAACACCATATATTTT. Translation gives CASSTHPGVSGNTIYF.

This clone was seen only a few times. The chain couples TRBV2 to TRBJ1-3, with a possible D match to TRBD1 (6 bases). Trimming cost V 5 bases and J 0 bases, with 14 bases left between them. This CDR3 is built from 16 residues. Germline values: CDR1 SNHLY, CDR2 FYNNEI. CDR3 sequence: CASSSTRTASGNTIYF. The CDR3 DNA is TGTGCCAGCAGTTCGACTCGGACAGCCTCTGGAAACACCATATATTTT.

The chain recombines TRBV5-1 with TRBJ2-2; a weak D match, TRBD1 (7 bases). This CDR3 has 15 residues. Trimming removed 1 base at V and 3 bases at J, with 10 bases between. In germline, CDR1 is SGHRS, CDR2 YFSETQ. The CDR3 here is CASSLPGGYTGELFF. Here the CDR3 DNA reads TGCGCCAGCAGCTTGCCAGGGGGGTACACCGGGGAGCTGTTTTTT. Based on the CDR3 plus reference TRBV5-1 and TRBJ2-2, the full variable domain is KAGVTQTPRYLIKTRGQQVTLSCSPISGHRSVSWYQQTPGQGLQFLFEYFSETQRNKGNFPGRFSGRQFSNSRSEMNVSTLELGDSALYLCASSLPGGYTGELFFGEGSRLTVL.

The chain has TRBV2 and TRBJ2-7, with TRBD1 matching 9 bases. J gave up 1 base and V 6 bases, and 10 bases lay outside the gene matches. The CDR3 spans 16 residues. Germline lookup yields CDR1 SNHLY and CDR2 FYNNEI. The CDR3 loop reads CASRHPGQGWSYEQYF. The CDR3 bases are TGTGCCAGCAGACACCCGGGACAGGGTTGGTCCTACGAGCAGTACTTC.

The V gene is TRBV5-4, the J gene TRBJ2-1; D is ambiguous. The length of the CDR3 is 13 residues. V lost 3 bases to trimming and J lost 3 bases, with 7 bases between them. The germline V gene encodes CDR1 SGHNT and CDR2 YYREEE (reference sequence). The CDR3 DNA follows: TGTGCCAGCAGCTCGGAGTTCTACAATGAGCAGTTCTTC. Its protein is CASSSEFYNEQFF.

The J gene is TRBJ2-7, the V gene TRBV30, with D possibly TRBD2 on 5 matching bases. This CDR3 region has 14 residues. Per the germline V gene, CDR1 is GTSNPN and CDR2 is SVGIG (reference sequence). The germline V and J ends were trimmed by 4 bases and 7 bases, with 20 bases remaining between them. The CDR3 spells CAWIPAGPTGEQYF. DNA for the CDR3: TGTGCCTGGATCCCAGCCGGACCAACGGGGGAGCAGTACTTC. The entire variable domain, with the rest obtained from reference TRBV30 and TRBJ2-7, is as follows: SQTIHQWPATLVQPVGSPLSLECTVEGTSNPNLYWYRQAAGRGLQLLFYSVGIGQISSEVPQNLSASRPQDRQFILSSKKLLLSDSGFYLCAWIPAGPTGEQYFGPGTRLTVT.

Written as DNA, the CDR3 is TGTGCCAGCTCACTTTTGACAGGGGGCGATTCACCCCTCCACTTT. Its translation is CASSLLTGGDSPLHF. The chain recombines TRBV18 with TRBJ1-6; 10 bases are shared with TRBD1. The V segment lost 4 bases and the J segment 8 bases; nucleotides outside the gene matches: 5. Germline CDR1 KGHSH, CDR2 LQKENI. The CDR3 has 15 residues.

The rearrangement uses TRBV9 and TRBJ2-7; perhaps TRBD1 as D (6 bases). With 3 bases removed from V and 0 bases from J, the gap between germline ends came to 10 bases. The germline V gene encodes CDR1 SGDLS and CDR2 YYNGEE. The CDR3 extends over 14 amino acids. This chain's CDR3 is CASSEGVSSYEQYF. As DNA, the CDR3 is TGTGCCAGCAGCGAGGGGGTGAGCTCCTACGAGCAGTACTTC.

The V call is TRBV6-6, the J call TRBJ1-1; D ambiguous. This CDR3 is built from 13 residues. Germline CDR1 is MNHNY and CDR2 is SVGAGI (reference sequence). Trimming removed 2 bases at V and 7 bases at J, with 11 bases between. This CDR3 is CASSYVGSLEAFF. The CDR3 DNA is TGTGCCAGCAGTTACGTGGGATCCCTTGAAGCTTTCTTT.

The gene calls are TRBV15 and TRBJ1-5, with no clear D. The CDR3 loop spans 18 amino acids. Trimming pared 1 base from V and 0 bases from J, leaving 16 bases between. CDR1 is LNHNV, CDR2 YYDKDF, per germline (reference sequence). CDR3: CATSRVLRRTDSNQPQHF. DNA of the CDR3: TGTGCCACCAGCAGAGTTCTACGGAGAACTGATAGCAATCAGCCCCAGCATTTT.

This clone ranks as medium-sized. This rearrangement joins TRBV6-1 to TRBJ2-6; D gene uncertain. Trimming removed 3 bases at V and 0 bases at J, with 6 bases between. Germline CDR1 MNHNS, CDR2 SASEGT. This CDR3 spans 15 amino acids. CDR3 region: CASSDDVSGANVLTF. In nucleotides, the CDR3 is TGTGCCAGCAGTGACGACGTCTCTGGGGCCAACGTCCTGACTTTC.

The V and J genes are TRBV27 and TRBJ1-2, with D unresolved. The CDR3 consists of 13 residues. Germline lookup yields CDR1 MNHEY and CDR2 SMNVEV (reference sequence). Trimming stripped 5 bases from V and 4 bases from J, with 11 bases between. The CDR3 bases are TGTGCCAGCAGTCAGAGAGGTGGCTATGGCTACACCTTC. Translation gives CASSQRGGYGYTF.

The CDR3 loop is CASSDGRDYGYTF. The CDR3 DNA reads TGCGCCAGCAGTGACGGACGGGACTATGGCTACACCTTC. V gene TRBV10-2 combines with J gene TRBJ1-2; D remains unclear. V was shortened by 3 bases and J by 3 bases, with 8 bases between the two germline ends. This CDR3 has 13 amino acids. Germline CDR1 and CDR2: WSHSY and SAAADI.

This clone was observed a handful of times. CDR3 coding DNA: TGTGCCAGCAGCGAACGAAGGGACAGGGCTAACGAGCAGTACTTC. Its protein product is CASSERRDRANEQYF. The chain couples TRBV7-9 to TRBJ2-7, with 9 nucleotides matching TRBD1. The germline gives CDR1 SEHNR, CDR2 FQNEAQ (reference sequence). V was pared by 5 bases and J by 5 bases, with 10 bases of the junction left unmatched. The CDR3 runs 15 residues.

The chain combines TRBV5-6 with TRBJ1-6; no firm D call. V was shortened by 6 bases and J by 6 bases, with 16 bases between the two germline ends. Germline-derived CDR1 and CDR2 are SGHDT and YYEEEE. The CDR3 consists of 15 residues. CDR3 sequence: CASNLAPSGNSPLHF. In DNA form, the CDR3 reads TGTGCCAGCAACCTAGCACCGTCGGGTAATTCACCCCTCCACTTT. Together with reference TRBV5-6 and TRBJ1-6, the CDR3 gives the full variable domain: DAGVTQSPTHLIKTRGQQVTLRCSPKSGHDTVSWYQQALGQGPQFIFQYYEEEERQRGNFPDRFSGHQFPNYSSELNVNALLLGDSALYLCASNLAPSGNSPLHFGNGTRLTVT.

CDR3 bases: TGTGCCAGCAGTCCCAACCCCCGACTAGCGGTAGGAGATACGCAGTATTTT. It specifies CASSPNPRLAVGDTQYF. The V and J genes are TRBV27 and TRBJ2-3; 9 nucleotides line up with TRBD2. This CDR3 is built from 17 residues. Losses at the gene ends were 5 bases for V and 5 bases for J; bases not matched to a gene: 14. The V gene's germline CDR1 is MNHEY and CDR2 SMNVEV (reference sequence).

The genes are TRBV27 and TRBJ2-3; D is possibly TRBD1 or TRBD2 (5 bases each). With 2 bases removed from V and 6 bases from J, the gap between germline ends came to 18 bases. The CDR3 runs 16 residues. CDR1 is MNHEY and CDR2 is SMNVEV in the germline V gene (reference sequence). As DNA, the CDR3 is TGTGCCAGCAGTTTACTGGGGGAAGTGTCTTCGGATACGCAGTATTTT. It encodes CASSLLGEVSSDTQYF.

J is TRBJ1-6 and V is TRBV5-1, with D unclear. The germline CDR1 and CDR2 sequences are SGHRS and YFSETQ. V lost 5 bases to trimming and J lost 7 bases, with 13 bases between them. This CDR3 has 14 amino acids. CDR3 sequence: CASRREGKNSPLHF. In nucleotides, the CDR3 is TGCGCCAGCAGAAGGGAGGGCAAAAATTCACCCCTCCACTTT.

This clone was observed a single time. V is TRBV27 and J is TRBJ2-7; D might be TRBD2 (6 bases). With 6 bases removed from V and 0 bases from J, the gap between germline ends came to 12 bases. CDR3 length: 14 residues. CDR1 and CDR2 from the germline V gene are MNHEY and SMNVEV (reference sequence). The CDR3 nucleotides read TGTGCCAGCAGCCCCATCGGGAGCTCCTACGAGCAGTACTTC. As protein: CASSPIGSSYEQYF.

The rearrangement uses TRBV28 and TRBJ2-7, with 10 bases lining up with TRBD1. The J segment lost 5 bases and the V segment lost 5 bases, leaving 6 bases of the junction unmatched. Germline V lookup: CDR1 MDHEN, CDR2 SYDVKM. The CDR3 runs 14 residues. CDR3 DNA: TGTGCCAGCAGTACTCGACAGGGGGCCAACGAGCAGTACTTC. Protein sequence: CASSTRQGANEQYF.

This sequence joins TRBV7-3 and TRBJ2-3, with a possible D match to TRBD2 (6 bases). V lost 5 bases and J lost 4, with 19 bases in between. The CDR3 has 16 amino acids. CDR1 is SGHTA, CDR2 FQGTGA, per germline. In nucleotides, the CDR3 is TGTGCCAGCAGCCCCGACAGCTGGAGGGAGCCAGATACGCAGTATTTT. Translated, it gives CASSPDSWREPDTQYF.

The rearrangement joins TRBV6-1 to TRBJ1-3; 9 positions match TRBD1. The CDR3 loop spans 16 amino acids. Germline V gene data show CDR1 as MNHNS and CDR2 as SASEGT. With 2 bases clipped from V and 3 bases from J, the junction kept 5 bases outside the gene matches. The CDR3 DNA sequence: TGTGCCAGCAGTGAAACGACAGGGGGGTATGGAAACACCATATATTTT. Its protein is CASSETTGGYGNTIYF.

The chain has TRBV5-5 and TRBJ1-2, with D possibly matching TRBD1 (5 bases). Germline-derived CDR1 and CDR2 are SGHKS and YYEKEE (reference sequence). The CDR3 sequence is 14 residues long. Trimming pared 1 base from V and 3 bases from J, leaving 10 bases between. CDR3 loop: CASSLQGPYYGYTF. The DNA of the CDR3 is TGTGCCAGCAGCTTGCAGGGACCCTACTATGGCTACACCTTC.